The rows below give T cell receptor beta chains drawn from one sample of a study of blood T cell repertoires in COVID-19. TCRdb's table, derived via immunoSEQ multiplex PCR, lists solely in-frame clones and lacks some. The table lists under 200,000 clones, about 85% of them singletons. The sequenced material came from peripheral blood. These receptors were collected from a man aged 55 to 70 who had recovered from COVID-19. Each CDR3 is given with its conserved first and last residue. A D gene is named only where the DNA matches it firmly. The size of a clone is reported for some rows only, either as once, few or many, or as a class for expanded clones.

-	TRBV19	-	TRBJ1-6	CASSREQSPLHF	TGTGCCAGTAGTAGGGAGCAGTCACCCCTCCACTTT
-	TRBV5-6	-	TRBJ2-3	CASSLASSTDTQYF	TGTGCCAGCAGCTTGGCCTCTAGCACAGATACGCAGTATTTT
-	TRBV19	-	TRBJ2-7	CASSISPSGASYEQYF	TGTGCCAGTAGTATATCCCCATCGGGAGCGTCCTACGAGCAGTACTTC
TRBD2	TRBV7-9	-	TRBJ2-3	CASSLGVGTSGTDTQYF	TGTGCCAGCAGCTTAGGAGTGGGGACTAGCGGCACAGATACGCAGTATTTT
-	TRBV3-1/TRBV3-2	-	TRBJ1-1	CASSFRTENTEAFF	TGTGCCAGCAGCTTCCGGACTGAGAACACTGAAGCTTTCTTT
TRBD1	TRBV6-2/TRBV6-3	few	TRBJ1-2	CASSYSAGQGVPRF	TGTGCCAGCAGTTACTCCGCGGGACAGGGGGTCCCCCGATTC
-	TRBV5-8	-	TRBJ2-6	CASSPDSVYPTNVLTF	TGTGCCAGCAGCCCGGACAGCGTCTACCCGACCAACGTCCTGACTTTC
TRBD2	TRBV7-3	-	TRBJ2-1	CASSLGLAGGNEQFF	TGTGCCAGCAGCTTAGGGCTAGCGGGGGGAAATGAGCAGTTCTTC
-	TRBV11-1	-	TRBJ2-2	CASSLDSGSYTGELFF	TGTGCCAGCAGCTTAGATTCCGGGTCCTACACCGGGGAGCTGTTTTTT
TRBD2	TRBV7-3	-	TRBJ2-3	CASSSSAGGTDTQYF	TGTGCCAGCAGCTCCTCGGCGGGGGGCACAGATACGCAGTATTTT
TRBD1	TRBV9	-	TRBJ2-2	CASSQRGGQGTGELFF	TGTGCCAGCAGCCAAAGGGGGGGACAGGGCACCGGGGAGCTGTTTTTT
TRBD2	TRBV6-5	-	TRBJ2-2	CASRVPSGSTGELFF	TGTGCCAGCAGGGTACCTAGCGGGTCAACCGGGGAGCTGTTTTTT
TRBD2	TRBV5-6	-	TRBJ2-1	CASSYFRGGTLNEQFF	TGTGCCAGCAGCTACTTTCGGGGGGGCACCCTAAATGAGCAGTTCTTC
TRBD1	TRBV7-9	-	TRBJ2-5	CASSPPGTEETQYF	TGTGCCAGCAGTCCTCCCGGGACAGAAGAGACCCAGTACTTC
-	TRBV27	-	TRBJ2-3	CASSLLGQGTDTQYF	TGTGCCAGCAGTTTACTGGGGCAAGGCACAGATACGCAGTATTTT
TRBD1	TRBV7-9	-	TRBJ1-4	CASSLRDSNEKLFF	TGTGCCAGCAGCCTCCGGGACAGCAATGAAAAACTGTTTTTT
TRBD1	TRBV3-1/TRBV3-2	-	TRBJ1-2	CASSAGTGFFYGYTF	TGTGCCAGCAGCGCCGGGACAGGCTTTTTTTATGGCTACACCTTC
-	TRBV3-1/TRBV3-2	-	TRBJ1-5	CASSQGQGFSQPQHF	TGTGCCAGCAGCCAGGGCCAGGGCTTCAGTCAGCCCCAGCATTTT
-	TRBV7-2	-	TRBJ2-3	CASSLGTPPDTQYF	TGTGCCAGCAGCTTGGGGACTCCCCCAGATACGCAGTATTTT
-	TRBV7-2	-	TRBJ1-1	CASSLAGTLNTEAFF	TGTGCCAGCAGCTTAGCAGGGACACTGAACACTGAAGCTTTCTTT
TRBD1	TRBV7-9	-	TRBJ2-2	CASRTGVNTGELFF	TGTGCCAGCAGGACAGGGGTGAACACCGGGGAGCTGTTTTTT
-	TRBV18	-	TRBJ2-5	CASSPPAGGETQYF	TGTGCCAGCTCACCACCGGCAGGAGGAGAGACCCAGTACTTC
TRBD1	TRBV19	-	TRBJ2-7	CASSGQGDYEQYF	TGTGCCAGTAGTGGGCAGGGGGACTACGAGCAGTACTTC
-	TRBV9	-	TRBJ1-3	CASRGGNTIYF	TGTGCCAGCCGAGGTGGAAACACCATATATTTT
TRBD1	TRBV7-6	-	TRBJ1-4	CASSISTGLANEKLFF	TGTGCCAGCAGCATATCGACAGGGTTGGCTAATGAAAAACTGTTTTTT
-	TRBV19	-	TRBJ1-1	CASNPPRRRGLVNTEAFF	TGTGCCAGTAACCCCCCCCGACGGCGGGGGTTGGTGAACACTGAAGCTTTCTTT
TRBD2	TRBV5-1	once	TRBJ2-1	CASSLTSGGTNEQFF	TGCGCCAGCAGCTTGACTAGCGGGGGGACTAATGAGCAGTTCTTC
-	TRBV12-3/TRBV12-4	-	TRBJ1-1	CASSSTGSTEAFF	TGTGCCAGCAGCTCTACAGGGTCCACTGAAGCTTTCTTT
TRBD1	TRBV29-1	-	TRBJ1-1	CSVGPRGLSEAFF	TGCAGCGTTGGTCCCAGGGGGCTTTCTGAAGCTTTCTTT
-	TRBV25-1	-	TRBJ2-6	CASSEFYRSGANVLTF	TGTGCCAGCAGTGAATTCTACAGGTCTGGGGCCAACGTCCTGACTTTC
TRBD1	TRBV6-5	-	TRBJ2-5	CASSPWTGQETQYF	TGTGCCAGCAGCCCCTGGACAGGGCAAGAGACCCAGTACTTC
-	TRBV9	once	TRBJ1-2	CASSPEGSSGYTF	TGTGCCAGCAGCCCAGAGGGTTCCTCAGGCTACACCTTC
TRBD2	TRBV7-2	-	TRBJ2-3	CASSPGGGDTQYF	TGTGCCAGCAGCCCTGGGGGGGGAGATACGCAGTATTTT
TRBD1	TRBV7-9	-	TRBJ2-1	CASSDRETYNEQFF	TGTGCCAGCAGCGACAGGGAAACGTACAATGAGCAGTTCTTC
-	TRBV19	-	TRBJ2-2	CASSTLATLRGELFF	TGTGCCAGTAGTACCTTAGCGACCCTTAGGGGGGAGCTGTTTTTT
-	TRBV7-9	once	TRBJ1-3	CASSESGGNTIYF	TGTGCCAGCAGCGAAAGCGGGGGAAACACCATATATTTT
TRBD1	TRBV6-5	-	TRBJ2-7	CASSYGGQGSSYEQYF	TGTGCCAGCAGTTACGGGGGACAGGGGAGCTCCTACGAGCAGTACTTC
-	TRBV10-3	-	TRBJ1-4	CAISPSNEKLFF	TGTGCCATCAGTCCCAGTAATGAAAAACTGTTTTTT
TRBD1	TRBV9	-	TRBJ2-7	CASSLGQGGEQYF	TGTGCCAGCAGCTTGGGACAGGGGGGCGAGCAGTACTTC
-	TRBV7-9	few	TRBJ1-5	CASSLAYGGGAQPQHF	TGTGCCAGCAGCTTAGCATATGGGGGGGGCGCCCAGCCCCAGCATTTT
TRBD2	TRBV2	-	TRBJ2-1	CASSPGASGGAHNEQFF	TGTGCCAGCAGCCCGGGGGCTAGCGGGGGGGCACACAATGAGCAGTTCTTC
-	TRBV29-1	-	TRBJ1-3	CSVEGMAGTSSGNTIYF	TGCAGCGTTGAGGGCATGGCAGGAACTTCCTCTGGAAACACCATATATTTT
TRBD2	TRBV6-5	-	TRBJ2-3	CASSYTGGNGDTQYF	TGTGCCAGCAGTTACACGGGGGGAAACGGAGATACGCAGTATTTT
TRBD1	TRBV3-1/TRBV3-2	-	TRBJ2-7	CASSQGWRQGLYEQYF	TGTGCCAGCAGCCAAGGCTGGAGACAGGGGCTTTACGAGCAGTACTTC
TRBD2	TRBV5-4	once	TRBJ2-3	CASSSAGGPYTQYF	TGTGCCAGCAGCTCAGCGGGGGGGCCATATACGCAGTATTTT
TRBD1	TRBV24-1	-	TRBJ2-3	CATSDGQGAEDTQYF	TGTGCCACCAGTGATGGGCAGGGGGCGGAAGATACGCAGTATTTT
-	TRBV7-8	-	TRBJ2-2	CASSPLPRGGTGELFF	TGTGCCAGCAGCCCCCTCCCCCGCGGCGGCACCGGGGAGCTGTTTTTT
-	TRBV19	once	TRBJ1-1	CASSTSRGRTEAFF	TGTGCCAGTAGTACCTCGCGGGGCCGGACTGAAGCTTTCTTT